The T cell receptor beta chain described here comes from a study of blood T cell repertoires in COVID-19. Study in general: Sources were T cells, B-cell-depleted T cells, or PBMCs; the material itself was cDNA or gDNA.

Original data processing: How many nucleated cells were present was estimated from reference gene primer amplification. This table comes from immunoSEQ multiplex PCR, and its TCRdb copy is limited to in-frame clones, with some not included. The DNA was the basis for D and trimming; V, J and clone size are from that table. The table lists just over 150,000 clones, approximately 82% of them singletons. In Seattle, patients joined the study during active infection and were tracked longitudinally. Per the germline V gene, CDR1 is SGHVS and CDR2 is FQNEAQ. The CDR3 sequence is 15 residues long. Trimming took off 2 bases at V and 2 bases at J, with 10 bases between the two ends.

The rearrangement uses TRBV7-8 and TRBJ1-3, with D maybe TRBD1 (6 bases). Sequencing was done on a sample of peripheral blood. This receptor was identified in a middle-aged woman with COVID-19, enrolled during active disease. The CDR3: CASSLLGATGNTIYF. In DNA form, the CDR3 reads TGTGCCAGCAGCTTATTGGGGGCCACTGGAAACACCATATATTTT.